This TCR beta chain is drawn from a study of blood T cell repertoires in COVID-19. Study background: There were acute and convalescent COVID-19 samples, and they came from the United States, Italy and Spain.

Methods used by the authors: Amplification with reference gene primers provided the estimates of nucleated cell counts. Clones were read by immunoSEQ multiplex PCR, and TCRdb kept only the in-frame ones, dropping some. The DNA was the basis for D and trimming; V, J and clone size are from that table. The data contain roughly 75,000 clones, about 89% of them singletons. This clonotype originated in a man in his 60s with acute or convalescent COVID-19. Sequencing used peripheral blood.

The CDR3: CASSLSGRGNSPLHF. The CDR3 DNA is TGTGCCAGCAGCTTATCCGGGCGGGGTAATTCACCCCTCCACTTT. The chain links TRBV11-3 to TRBJ1-6; D not resolved. The CDR3 length is 15 residues. Trimming stripped 2 bases from V and 6 bases from J, with 11 bases between. The germline CDR1 and CDR2 sequences are SGHNT and YENEEA.